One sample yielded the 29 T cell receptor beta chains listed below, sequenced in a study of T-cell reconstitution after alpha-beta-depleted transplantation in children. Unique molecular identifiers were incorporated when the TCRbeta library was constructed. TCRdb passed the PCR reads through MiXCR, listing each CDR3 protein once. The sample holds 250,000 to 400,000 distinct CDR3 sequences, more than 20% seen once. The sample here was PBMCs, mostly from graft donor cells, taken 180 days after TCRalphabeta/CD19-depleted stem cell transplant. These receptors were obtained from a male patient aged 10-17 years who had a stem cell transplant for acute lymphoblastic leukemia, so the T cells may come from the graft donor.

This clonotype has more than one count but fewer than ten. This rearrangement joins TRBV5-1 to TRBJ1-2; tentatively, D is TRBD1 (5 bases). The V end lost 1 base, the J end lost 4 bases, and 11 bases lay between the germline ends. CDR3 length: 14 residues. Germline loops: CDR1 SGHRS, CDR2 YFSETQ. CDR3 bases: TGCGCCAGCAGCTTGACAGGAAAGGCCTATGGCTACACCTTC. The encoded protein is CASSLTGKAYGYTF.

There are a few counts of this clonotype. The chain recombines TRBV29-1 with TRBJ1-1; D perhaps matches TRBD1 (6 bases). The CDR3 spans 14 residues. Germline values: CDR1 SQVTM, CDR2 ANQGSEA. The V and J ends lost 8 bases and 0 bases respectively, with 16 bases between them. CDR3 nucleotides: TGCAGCTCCGGGGGAGGGGGGCTGAACACTGAAGCTTTCTTT. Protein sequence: CSSGGGGLNTEAFF.

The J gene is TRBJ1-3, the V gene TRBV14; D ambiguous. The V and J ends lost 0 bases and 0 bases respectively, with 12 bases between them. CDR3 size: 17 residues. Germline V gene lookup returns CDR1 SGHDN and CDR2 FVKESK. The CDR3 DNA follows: TGTGCCAGCAGCCAAGATTTGGGTAAAATCTCTGGAAACACCATATATTTT. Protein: CASSQDLGKISGNTIYF.

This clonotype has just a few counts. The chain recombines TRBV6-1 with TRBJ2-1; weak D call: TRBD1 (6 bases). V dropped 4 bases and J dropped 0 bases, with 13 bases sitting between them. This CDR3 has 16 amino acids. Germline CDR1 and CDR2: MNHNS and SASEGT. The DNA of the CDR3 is TGTGCCAGCAGTGGGGGACACGGAAGCTCCTACAATGAGCAGTTCTTC. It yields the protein CASSGGHGSSYNEQFF.

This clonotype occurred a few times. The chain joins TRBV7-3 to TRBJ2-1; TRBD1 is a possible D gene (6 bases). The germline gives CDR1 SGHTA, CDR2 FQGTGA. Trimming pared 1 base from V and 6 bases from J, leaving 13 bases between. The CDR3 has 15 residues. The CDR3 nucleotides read TGTGCCAGCAGCTTAAGCCCAGGGGCGGGCAATGAGCAGTTCTTC. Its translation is CASSLSPGAGNEQFF.

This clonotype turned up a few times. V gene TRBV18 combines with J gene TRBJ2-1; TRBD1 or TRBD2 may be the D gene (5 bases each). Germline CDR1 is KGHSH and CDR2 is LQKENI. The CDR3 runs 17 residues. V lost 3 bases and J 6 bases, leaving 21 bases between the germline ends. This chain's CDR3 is CASSPKQRGLIGNEQFF. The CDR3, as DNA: TGTGCCAGCTCACCTAAACAGAGGGGTTTGATTGGCAATGAGCAGTTCTTC.

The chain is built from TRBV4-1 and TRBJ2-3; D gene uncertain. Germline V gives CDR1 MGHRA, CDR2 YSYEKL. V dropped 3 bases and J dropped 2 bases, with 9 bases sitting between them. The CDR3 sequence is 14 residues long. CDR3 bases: TGCGCCAGCAGCCAGCTTTCGGCCACAGATACGCAGTATTTT. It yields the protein CASSQLSATDTQYF.

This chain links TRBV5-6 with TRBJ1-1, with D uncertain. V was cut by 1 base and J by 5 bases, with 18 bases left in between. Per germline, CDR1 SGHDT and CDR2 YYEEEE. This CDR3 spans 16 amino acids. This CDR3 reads CASSLRTQTKLTEAFF. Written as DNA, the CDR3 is TGTGCCAGCAGCTTGAGAACTCAGACCAAACTTACTGAAGCTTTCTTT.

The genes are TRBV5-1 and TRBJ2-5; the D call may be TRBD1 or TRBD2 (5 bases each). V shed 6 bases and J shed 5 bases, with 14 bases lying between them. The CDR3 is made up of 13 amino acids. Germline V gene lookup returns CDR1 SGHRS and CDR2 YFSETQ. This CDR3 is CASTWDQAETQYF. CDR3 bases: TGCGCCAGCACCTGGGACCAGGCGGAGACCCAGTACTTC.

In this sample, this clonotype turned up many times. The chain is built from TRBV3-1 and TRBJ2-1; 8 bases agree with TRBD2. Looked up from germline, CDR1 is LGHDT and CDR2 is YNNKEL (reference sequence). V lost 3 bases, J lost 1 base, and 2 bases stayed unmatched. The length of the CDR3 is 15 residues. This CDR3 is CASSQLAGSYNEQFF. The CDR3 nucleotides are TGTGCCAGCAGCCAGCTAGCGGGTTCCTACAATGAGCAGTTCTTC.

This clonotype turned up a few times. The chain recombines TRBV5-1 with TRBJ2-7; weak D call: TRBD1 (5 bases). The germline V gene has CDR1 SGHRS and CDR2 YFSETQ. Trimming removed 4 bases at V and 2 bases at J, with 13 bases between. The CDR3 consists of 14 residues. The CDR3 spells CASSPAGSAYEQYF. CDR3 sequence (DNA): TGCGCCAGCAGCCCAGCAGGGTCCGCCTACGAGCAGTACTTC.

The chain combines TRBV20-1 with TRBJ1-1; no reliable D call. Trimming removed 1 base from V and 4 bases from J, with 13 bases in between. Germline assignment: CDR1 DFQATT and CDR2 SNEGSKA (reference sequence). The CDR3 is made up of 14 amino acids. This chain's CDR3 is CSARVGTGPTEAFF. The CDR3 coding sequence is TGCAGTGCTAGAGTCGGCACCGGGCCCACTGAAGCTTTCTTT.

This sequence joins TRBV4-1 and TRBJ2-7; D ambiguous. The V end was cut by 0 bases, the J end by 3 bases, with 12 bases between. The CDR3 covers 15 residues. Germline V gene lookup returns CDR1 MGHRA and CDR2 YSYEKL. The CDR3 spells CASSQDRRVVYEQYF. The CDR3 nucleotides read TGCGCCAGCAGCCAAGATCGTCGGGTAGTCTACGAGCAGTACTTC.

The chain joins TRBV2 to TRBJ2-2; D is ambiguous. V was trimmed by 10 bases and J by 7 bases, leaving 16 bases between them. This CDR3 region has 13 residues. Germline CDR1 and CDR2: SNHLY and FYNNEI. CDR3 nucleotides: TGTGCCACCCAAGGGTCGGTGGGCGGGGAGCTGTTTTTT. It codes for CATQGSVGGELFF. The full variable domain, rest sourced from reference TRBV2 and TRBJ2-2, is EPEVTQTPSHQVTQMGQEVILRCVPISNHLYFYWYRQILGQKVEFLVSFYNNEISEKSEIFDDQFSVERPDGSNFTLKIRSTKLEDSAMYFCATQGSVGGELFFGEGSRLTVL.

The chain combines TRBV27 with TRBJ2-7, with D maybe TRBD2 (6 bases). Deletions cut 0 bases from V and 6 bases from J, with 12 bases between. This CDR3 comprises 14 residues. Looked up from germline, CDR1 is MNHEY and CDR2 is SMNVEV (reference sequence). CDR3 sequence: CASSLSGAGSEQYF. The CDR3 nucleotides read TGTGCCAGCAGTTTATCCGGCGCGGGGTCCGAGCAGTACTTC.

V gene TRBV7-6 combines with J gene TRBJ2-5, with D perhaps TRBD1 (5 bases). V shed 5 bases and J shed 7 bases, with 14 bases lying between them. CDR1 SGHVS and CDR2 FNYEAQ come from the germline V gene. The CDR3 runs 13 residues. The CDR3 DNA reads TGTGCCAGCAGCCTTCAGATTGGGGCGACCCAGTACTTC. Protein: CASSLQIGATQYF.

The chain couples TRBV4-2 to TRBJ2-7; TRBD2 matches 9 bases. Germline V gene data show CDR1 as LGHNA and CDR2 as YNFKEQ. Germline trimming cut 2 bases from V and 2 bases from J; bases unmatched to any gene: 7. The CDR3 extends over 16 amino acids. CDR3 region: CASSQSIAGAPYEQYF. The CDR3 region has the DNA TGTGCCAGCAGCCAATCAATAGCGGGAGCCCCCTACGAGCAGTACTTC.

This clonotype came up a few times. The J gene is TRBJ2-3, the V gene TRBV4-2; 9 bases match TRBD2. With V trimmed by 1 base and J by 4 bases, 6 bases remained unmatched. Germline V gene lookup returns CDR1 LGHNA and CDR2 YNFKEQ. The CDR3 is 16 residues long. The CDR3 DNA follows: TGTGCCAGCAGCCAAGGGGTTAGCGGGAGTGCAGATACGCAGTATTTT. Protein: CASSQGVSGSADTQYF.

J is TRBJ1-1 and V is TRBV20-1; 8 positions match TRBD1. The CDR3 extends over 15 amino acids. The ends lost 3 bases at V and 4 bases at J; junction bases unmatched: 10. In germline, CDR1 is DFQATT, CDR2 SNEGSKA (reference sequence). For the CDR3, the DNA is TGCAGTGCTAGCGGCCAGGGGGCCGTGGTCACTGAAGCTTTCTTT. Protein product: CSASGQGAVVTEAFF.

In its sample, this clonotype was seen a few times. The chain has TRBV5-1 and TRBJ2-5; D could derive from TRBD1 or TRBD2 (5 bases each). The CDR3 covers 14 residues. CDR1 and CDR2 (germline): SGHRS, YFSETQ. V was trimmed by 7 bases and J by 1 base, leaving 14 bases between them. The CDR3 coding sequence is TGCGCCAGCTTTGGGGGACGGTTCCAAGAGACCCAGTACTTC. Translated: CASFGGRFQETQYF.

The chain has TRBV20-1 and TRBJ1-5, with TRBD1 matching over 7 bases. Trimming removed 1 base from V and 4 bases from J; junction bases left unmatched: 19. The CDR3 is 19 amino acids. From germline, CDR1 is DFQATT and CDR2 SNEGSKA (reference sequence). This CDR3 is CSARARGLLLLFPNQPQHF. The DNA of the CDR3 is TGCAGTGCTAGAGCGAGGGGGCTCCTTCTCCTATTTCCGAATCAGCCCCAGCATTTT.

The CDR3 DNA reads TGTGCCAGCAGCGTAGCTCCGGGATACGAGCAGTACTTC. Its translation is CASSVAPGYEQYF. This sequence joins TRBV9 and TRBJ2-7; a possible D gene is TRBD2 (5 bases). Trimming pared 0 bases from V and 4 bases from J, leaving 8 bases between. Germline CDR1 and CDR2: SGDLS and YYNGEE. The CDR3 covers 13 residues.

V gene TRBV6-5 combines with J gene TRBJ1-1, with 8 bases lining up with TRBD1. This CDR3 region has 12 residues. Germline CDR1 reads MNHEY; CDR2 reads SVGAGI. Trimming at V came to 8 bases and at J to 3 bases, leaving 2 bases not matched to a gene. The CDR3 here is CASGQGYTEAFF. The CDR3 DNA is TGTGCCAGCGGACAGGGTTACACTGAAGCTTTCTTT.

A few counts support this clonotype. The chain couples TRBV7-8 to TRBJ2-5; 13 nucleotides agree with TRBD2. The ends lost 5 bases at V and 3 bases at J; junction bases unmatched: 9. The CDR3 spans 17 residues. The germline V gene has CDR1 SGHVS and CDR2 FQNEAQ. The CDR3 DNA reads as TGTGCCAGCAGCCGTAGCACTAGCGGGAGGGGGAAAGAGACCCAGTACTTC. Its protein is CASSRSTSGRGKETQYF.

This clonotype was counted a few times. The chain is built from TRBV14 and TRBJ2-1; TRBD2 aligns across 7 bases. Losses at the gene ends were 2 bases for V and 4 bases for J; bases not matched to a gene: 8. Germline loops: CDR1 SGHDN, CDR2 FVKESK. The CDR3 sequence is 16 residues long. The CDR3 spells CASSQLRGGIYNEQFF. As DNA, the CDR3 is TGTGCCAGCAGCCAACTGCGGGGAGGGATATACAATGAGCAGTTCTTC.

CDR3 nucleotides: TGCAGTGCTGGACGGACCCCCTACAATGAGCAGTTCTTC. Protein product: CSAGRTPYNEQFF. The chain joins TRBV20-1 to TRBJ2-1; no definite D call. CDR3 length: 13 amino acids. V was cut by 5 bases and J by 2 bases, with 10 bases left in between. Germline lookup yields CDR1 DFQATT and CDR2 SNEGSKA (reference sequence).

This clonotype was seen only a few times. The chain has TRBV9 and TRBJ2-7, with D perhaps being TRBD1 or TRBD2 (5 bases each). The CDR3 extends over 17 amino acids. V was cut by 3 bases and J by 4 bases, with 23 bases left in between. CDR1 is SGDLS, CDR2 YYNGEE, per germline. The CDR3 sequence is CASSAGTADTWGYEQYF. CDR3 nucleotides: TGTGCCAGCAGCGCGGGGACGGCCGATACGTGGGGATACGAGCAGTACTTC.

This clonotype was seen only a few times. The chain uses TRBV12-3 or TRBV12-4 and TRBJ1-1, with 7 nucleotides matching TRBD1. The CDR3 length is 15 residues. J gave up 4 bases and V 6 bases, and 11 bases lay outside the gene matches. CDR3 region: CASSHRQGTGTEAFF. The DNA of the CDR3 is TGTGCCAGCAGCCACCGACAGGGAACCGGCACTGAAGCTTTCTTT.

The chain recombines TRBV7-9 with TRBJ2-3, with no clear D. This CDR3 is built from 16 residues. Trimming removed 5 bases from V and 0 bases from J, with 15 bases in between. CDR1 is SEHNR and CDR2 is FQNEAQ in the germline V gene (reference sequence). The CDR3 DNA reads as TGTGCCAGCAGCCCCACTGGAATCCCCAGCACAGATACGCAGTATTTT. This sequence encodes CASSPTGIPSTDTQYF.